These 18 T cell receptor beta chains share one sample of origin, sequenced in a study of blood T cells in healthy people across ages. Together with a sample-barcoded 5' primer, a J-beta primer mix was included in a second PCR lasting about 6 to 11 cycles. A single record per CDR3 protein comes from TCRdb applying MiXCR to the 5' RACE reads. The repertoire includes about 1,500,000 distinct CDR3 sequences, about 40% of them detected once, and 7% to 9% sits in the top ten. The sample comprised blood. The source is a woman aged 18-29 years in good health.

The chain carries TRBV12-3 or TRBV12-4 and TRBJ2-3; 9 bases fit TRBD2. This CDR3 spans 16 amino acids. The J segment lost 8 bases and the V segment lost 5 bases, leaving 14 bases of the junction unmatched. Written as DNA, the CDR3 is TGTGCCAGCAGTCCCCTCTGGCGGGGGGGAGAGGTTACGCAGTATTTT. Translated: CASSPLWRGGEVTQYF.

The chain joins TRBV3-1 to TRBJ2-1, with 8 bases aligning to TRBD2. Losses at the gene ends were 4 bases for V and 6 bases for J; bases not matched to a gene: 11. CDR3 length: 16 residues. Germline-derived CDR1 and CDR2 are LGHDT and YNNKEL (reference sequence). The CDR3 is CASSPDTFGLANEQFF. The DNA for the CDR3 is TGTGCCAGCAGCCCCGATACCTTCGGACTAGCCAATGAGCAGTTCTTC.

This chain joins TRBV10-2 and TRBJ1-2; unclear D gene. The V and J ends lost 3 bases and 4 bases respectively, with 9 bases between them. The CDR3 has 13 residues. The germline CDR1 and CDR2 sequences are WSHSY and SAAADI. The DNA for the CDR3 is TGCGCCAGCAGTGATCGGTTGGGCTATGGCTACACCTTC. Amino acids: CASSDRLGYGYTF.

The J gene is TRBJ2-1, the V gene TRBV12-3 or TRBV12-4; D is perhaps TRBD1 or TRBD2 (5 bases each). The J call may not be correct, given that the DNA end is closer to TRBJ2-7. The CDR3 length is 15 residues. The CDR3 DNA is TGTGCCAGCACCCATAGCGACAGCTCCTACAATGAGCAGTACTTC. It specifies CASTHSDSSYNEQYF.

This sequence joins TRBV4-1 and TRBJ2-1, with D uncertain. V was shortened by 5 bases and J by 2 bases, with 13 bases between the two germline ends. Germline V lookup: CDR1 MGHRA, CDR2 YSYEKL. The CDR3 runs 15 residues. This CDR3 is CASSYGPGAYNEQFF. The CDR3 DNA follows: TGCGCCAGCAGCTACGGGCCCGGCGCCTACAATGAGCAGTTCTTC.

The rearrangement links TRBV20-1 to TRBJ1-2; possible D gene TRBD1, 5 bases. From germline, CDR1 is DFQATT and CDR2 SNEGSKA (reference sequence). V gave up 3 bases and J gave up 0 bases, with 14 bases separating them. The CDR3 contains 15 residues. CDR3 protein: CSARADRQSNYGYTF. The CDR3 DNA follows: TGCAGTGCTAGGGCCGATAGACAGTCTAACTATGGCTACACCTTC.

V and J are TRBV27 and TRBJ2-7; D could derive from TRBD1 or TRBD2 (5 bases each). The V end was cut by 2 bases, the J end by 4 bases, with 18 bases between. The CDR3 loop spans 16 amino acids. The germline gives CDR1 MNHEY, CDR2 SMNVEV (reference sequence). The CDR3 DNA follows: TGTGCCAGCAGTTTAATTTATCGGGGCAGGTGGTACGAGCAGTACTTC. Its protein is CASSLIYRGRWYEQYF.

The gene calls are TRBV5-1 and TRBJ2-3; no reliable D call. Trimming shortened V by 7 bases and J by 1 base, and 10 bases separated the two germline ends. Per germline, CDR1 SGHRS and CDR2 YFSETQ. This CDR3 region has 13 residues. CDR3 amino acids: CASGKSGTDTQYF. Written as DNA, the CDR3 is TGCGCCAGCGGTAAAAGCGGCACAGATACGCAGTATTTT.

The genes are TRBV20-1 and TRBJ2-1; D is unresolved. This CDR3 comprises 13 residues. V lost 7 bases to trimming and J lost 8 bases, with 18 bases between them. Germline CDR1 and CDR2: DFQATT and SNEGSKA (reference sequence). The CDR3 nucleotides read TGCAGTGGGCGAGAATGGTTTGGGTATGAGCAGTTCTTC. Residues: CSGREWFGYEQFF.

This clonotype was recorded a few times. The V call is TRBV2, the J call TRBJ2-5; D uncertain. The CDR3 has 14 amino acids. Germline assignment: CDR1 SNHLY and CDR2 FYNNEI. V lost 2 bases to trimming and J lost 3 bases, with 10 bases between them. The CDR3 coding sequence is TGTGCCAGCAGTGAAAGGTGGCAGAAAGAGACCCAGTACTTC. Translation gives CASSERWQKETQYF.

This clonotype came up a few times. This chain uses TRBV27 with TRBJ2-3; D gene ambiguous. Germline V gives CDR1 MNHEY, CDR2 SMNVEV (reference sequence). V lost 3 bases to trimming and J lost 2 bases, with 18 bases between them. The CDR3 extends over 17 amino acids. This CDR3 reads CASSFLRSGPPTDTQYF. Written as DNA, the CDR3 is TGTGCCAGCAGTTTCCTTCGATCCGGGCCTCCCACAGATACGCAGTATTTT.

A few counts support this clonotype. V is TRBV5-1 and J is TRBJ1-2; TRBD1 might be the D (6 bases). CDR1 is SGHRS and CDR2 is YFSETQ in the germline V gene. V was cut by 2 bases and J by 2 bases, with 19 bases left in between. This CDR3 is 17 amino acids long. The CDR3 DNA reads TGCGCCAGCAGCTTCGCTTCGACAGGTCTACTAAACTATGGCTACACCTTC. As protein: CASSFASTGLLNYGYTF.

This chain uses TRBV10-3 with TRBJ2-3; 7 bases line up with TRBD2. The CDR3 is 13 amino acids. Germline-derived CDR1 and CDR2 are ENHRY and SYGVKD. V gave up 10 bases and J gave up 3 bases; unmatched junction bases: 7. The chain's CDR3 is CATRPGGTDTQYF. The CDR3 nucleotides read TGTGCCACCCGGCCCGGGGGGACAGATACGCAGTATTTT.

This clonotype was seen many times. V and J are TRBV28 and TRBJ2-7, with D perhaps matching TRBD1 or TRBD2 (5 bases each). Per germline, CDR1 MDHEN and CDR2 SYDVKM. This CDR3 is built from 12 residues. Trimming took off 7 bases at V and 3 bases at J, with 10 bases between the two ends. The CDR3 region has the DNA TGTGCCAGCACCGGTGGGGGCTACGAGCAGTACTTC. It codes for CASTGGGYEQYF.

DNA of the CDR3: TGCAGTGCCCGAGGGGGCGGGAGAACGATCTATGAGCAGTTCTTC. Protein product: CSARGGGRTIYEQFF. J is TRBJ2-1 and V is TRBV20-1; D may match TRBD1 or TRBD2 (7 bases each). CDR3 length: 15 residues. With 6 bases removed from V and 8 bases from J, the gap between germline ends came to 23 bases. In germline, CDR1 is DFQATT, CDR2 SNEGSKA (reference sequence).

The rearrangement joins TRBV19 to TRBJ1-1, with a tentative D call TRBD1 (5 bases). Germline values: CDR1 LNHDA, CDR2 SQIVND (reference sequence). This CDR3 has 16 amino acids. Trimming removed 1 base at V and 9 bases at J, with 21 bases between. In DNA, the CDR3 is TGTGCCAGTAGTATAGGTGGCCGGGGACCTGCTACACAAGCTTTCTTT. Its translation: CASSIGGRGPATQAFF.

This clonotype was found a few times. CDR3 DNA sequence: TGTGCCAGCAGTTACCGGGAGAGCACTAGGGGGGCTTTCTTT. Its protein product is CASSYRESTRGAFF. The chain combines TRBV6-6 with TRBJ1-1, with D perhaps matching TRBD1 (6 bases). The germline gives CDR1 MNHNY, CDR2 SVGAGI (reference sequence). The CDR3 has 14 amino acids. V dropped 2 bases and J dropped 11 bases, with 18 bases sitting between them.

This sequence joins TRBV4-1 and TRBJ1-1; 7 bases are a match to TRBD1. J lost 10 bases, V lost 3 bases, and 14 bases had no gene match. The germline CDR1 and CDR2 sequences are MGHRA and YSYEKL. CDR3 length: 15 residues. The CDR3 DNA is TGCGCCAGCAGCCAGGACGGGACAGCGGTAGGAGGAGCTTTCTTT. Its translation is CASSQDGTAVGGAFF.